This entry lists 18 T cell receptor beta chains sequenced from one sample in a study of blood T cell repertoires in COVID-19. Libraries were prepared by immunoSEQ multiplex PCR; TCRdb keeps only in-frame clonotypes and omits some of them. This table holds over 70,000 clones, approximately 77% found once. What was sequenced was peripheral blood. The receptors were sampled from a man between 65 and 80 years old with COVID-19, enrolled during active disease.

This clone has just a few counts. The rearrangement links TRBV28 to TRBJ2-5, with D maybe TRBD1 (5 bases). Germline CDR1 MDHEN, CDR2 SYDVKM. The CDR3 runs 10 residues. V was pared by 10 bases and J by 4 bases, with 7 bases between. The CDR3, as DNA: TGTGCCACGCAGGGAGAGACCCAGTACTTC. Its translation: CATQGETQYF.

The chain couples TRBV5-6 to TRBJ2-1; D may be TRBD2 (6 bases). Germline V lookup: CDR1 SGHDT, CDR2 YYEEEE. The CDR3 runs 13 residues. V lost 7 bases to trimming and J lost 4 bases, with 12 bases between them. CDR3 sequence: CASSGLQYNEQFF. The CDR3 DNA follows: TGTGCCAGCTCGGGACTCCAATACAATGAGCAGTTCTTC. Together with reference TRBV5-6 and TRBJ2-1, the CDR3 gives the full variable domain: DAGVTQSPTHLIKTRGQQVTLRCSPKSGHDTVSWYQQALGQGPQFIFQYYEEEERQRGNFPDRFSGHQFPNYSSELNVNALLLGDSALYLCASSGLQYNEQFFGPGTRLTVL.

The chain has TRBV12-3 or TRBV12-4 and TRBJ2-2; D uncertain. The CDR3 totals 13 residues. V was clipped by 1 base and J by 7 bases, with 7 bases between them. Here the CDR3 reads CASSLVESGELFF. The CDR3 coding sequence is TGTGCCAGCAGTTTAGTAGAGAGCGGGGAGCTGTTTTTT.

This chain links TRBV4-2 with TRBJ2-7; 14 bases fit TRBD2. V gave up 3 bases and J gave up 4 bases; unmatched junction bases: 8. Germline-derived CDR1 and CDR2 are LGHNA and YNFKEQ. The length of the CDR3 is 17 residues. The CDR3 region has the DNA TGTGCCAGCAGCCAGGTGACTAGCGGGAGGGCCTTATACGAGCAGTACTTC. As protein: CASSQVTSGRALYEQYF.

The chain combines TRBV28 with TRBJ1-5, with D possibly being TRBD1 (5 bases). Germline loops: CDR1 MDHEN, CDR2 SYDVKM. The CDR3 is made up of 14 amino acids. The germline V and J ends were trimmed by 8 bases and 4 bases, with 15 bases remaining between them. CDR3 amino acids: CASSLGGGNQPQHF. The CDR3 DNA sequence: TGTGCCAGCTCACTGGGCGGGGGTAATCAGCCCCAGCATTTT.

V usage is TRBV7-3 and J usage is TRBJ1-5, with 8 nucleotides matching TRBD1. The CDR3 is made up of 17 amino acids. The J segment lost 3 bases and the V segment lost 3 bases, leaving 10 bases of the junction unmatched. CDR1 is SGHTA, CDR2 FQGTGA, per germline. The CDR3 DNA sequence: TGTGCCAGCAGCTTTCTTTCGATACAGGGGGACAATCAGCCCCAGCATTTT. Residues: CASSFLSIQGDNQPQHF.

CDR3 protein: CASSGRDRANQPQHF. Here the CDR3 DNA reads TGTGCCAGCAGTGGCCGGGACAGGGCTAATCAGCCCCAGCATTTT. The V and J genes are TRBV6-2 or TRBV6-3 and TRBJ1-5; 9 bases match TRBD1. The V gene end was trimmed by 5 bases and the J gene end by 4 bases; junction bases not matched to a gene: 6. The germline gives CDR1 MNHEY, CDR2 SVGEGT. CDR3 length: 15 residues.

The CDR3 sequence: CSASPLESSYNEQFF. CDR3 DNA: TGCAGTGCTAGTCCTCTAGAGAGCTCCTACAATGAGCAGTTCTTC. J is TRBJ2-1 and V is TRBV20-1; D is unresolved. This CDR3 region has 15 residues. Germline V gene sequence: CDR1 DFQATT, CDR2 SNEGSKA (reference sequence). Trimming cost V 3 bases and J 0 bases, with 12 bases left between them.

This chain connects TRBV19 to TRBJ1-1, with TRBD1 as a possible D gene (6 bases). This CDR3 has 14 amino acids. V lost 3 bases to trimming and J lost 11 bases, with 19 bases between them. CDR1 LNHDA and CDR2 SQIVND come from the germline V gene (reference sequence). CDR3 region: CASSISDRTAGAFF. In nucleotides, the CDR3 is TGTGCCAGTAGTATTTCCGACAGGACAGCGGGGGCTTTCTTT.

The V call is TRBV4-2, the J call TRBJ1-1, with D hard to call. Germline lookup yields CDR1 LGHNA and CDR2 YNFKEQ. Trimming removed 0 bases at V and 3 bases at J, with 14 bases between. There are 16 residues in the CDR3. The CDR3 region has the DNA TGTGCCAGCAGCCAAGATGGGCGCAGTCTGGACACTGAAGCTTTCTTT. Amino acids: CASSQDGRSLDTEAFF.

The J gene is TRBJ2-7, the V gene TRBV7-8, with a weak D call TRBD1 (5 bases). Germline lookup yields CDR1 SGHVS and CDR2 FQNEAQ. CDR3 size: 17 residues. With 0 bases removed from V and 10 bases from J, the gap between germline ends came to 25 bases. CDR3 protein: CASSLALNSDTAPPQYF. The CDR3 DNA is TGTGCCAGCAGCTTAGCGCTTAATTCGGACACCGCACCCCCCCAGTACTTC.

This clone was recorded many times. This chain uses TRBV6-2 or TRBV6-3 with TRBJ2-7, with 16 bases lining up with TRBD2. The CDR3 is made up of 17 amino acids. Germline V gene sequence: CDR1 MNHEY, CDR2 SVGEGT. J lost 3 bases, V lost 4 bases, and 6 bases had no gene match. CDR3 region: CASSSGTSGRAIYEQYF. CDR3 bases: TGTGCCAGCAGTTCCGGGACTAGCGGGAGGGCCATCTACGAGCAGTACTTC.

The rearrangement joins TRBV28 to TRBJ2-4, with unresolved D. V lost 7 bases and J lost 0, with 19 bases in between. This CDR3 has 17 amino acids. Germline CDR1 and CDR2: MDHEN and SYDVKM. The CDR3: CASTPGSAVLAKNIQYF. In DNA, the CDR3 is TGTGCCAGCACCCCTGGCAGCGCAGTTTTAGCCAAAAACATTCAGTACTTC.

J is TRBJ1-2 and V is TRBV6-1; D is uncertain. Trimming stripped 1 base from V and 0 bases from J, with 9 bases between. The CDR3 length is 15 residues. The germline gives CDR1 MNHNS, CDR2 SASEGT. The CDR3, as DNA: TGTGCCAGCAGTGAAGGTCGGGGTACTAACTATGGCTACACCTTC. Amino acids: CASSEGRGTNYGYTF.

By sample share, this clone is medium-sized. The V call is TRBV11-2, the J call TRBJ2-1; D may be TRBD1 (6 bases). The CDR3 is made up of 14 amino acids. Germline values: CDR1 SGHAT, CDR2 FQNNGV. V was shortened by 0 bases and J by 6 bases, with 9 bases between the two germline ends. The CDR3: CASSLDRGSNEQFF. In DNA form, the CDR3 reads TGTGCCAGCAGCTTAGATAGGGGGAGCAATGAGCAGTTCTTC.

This chain joins TRBV11-3 and TRBJ2-1, with 8 bases fitting TRBD1. V was clipped by 5 bases and J by 5 bases; unmatched bases: 8. The CDR3 covers 15 residues. Germline CDR1 SGHNT, CDR2 YENEEA. The CDR3: CASSPQGAQDNEQFF. CDR3 coding DNA: TGTGCCAGCAGCCCCCAGGGGGCGCAGGACAATGAGCAGTTCTTC.

In this sample, this clone turned up once. The V gene is TRBV11-2, the J gene TRBJ2-1; TRBD2 might be the D (5 bases). Deletions cut 1 base from V and 10 bases from J, with 8 bases between. The germline V gene encodes CDR1 SGHAT and CDR2 FQNNGV. The CDR3 sequence is 12 residues long. CDR3 sequence: CASSLGELEQFF. Here the CDR3 DNA reads TGTGCCAGCAGCTTAGGGGAGTTAGAGCAGTTCTTC. Variable domain in full (rest from reference TRBV11-2 and TRBJ2-1): EAGVAQSPRYKIIEKRQSVAFWCNPISGHATLYWYQQILGQGPKLLIQFQNNGVVDDSQLPKDRFSAERLKGVDSTLKIQPAKLEDSAVYLCASSLGELEQFFGPGTRLTVL.

This CDR3 reads CASSLELVAINTYNEQFF. CDR3 sequence (DNA): TGTGCCAGCAGCTTAGAGTTAGTAGCGATTAACACCTACAATGAGCAGTTCTTC. The V gene is TRBV7-9, the J gene TRBJ2-1; D is perhaps TRBD2 (5 bases). V lost 1 base to trimming and J lost 2 bases, with 18 bases between them. The CDR3 contains 18 residues. Germline V lookup: CDR1 SEHNR, CDR2 FQNEAQ (reference sequence).